Listed below are T cell receptor beta chains from one sample, sequenced in a study of identical twins. In TCRdb, the 5' RACE reads were re-called with MiXCR into one record per CDR3 protein. Found here are 400,000 to 550,000 distinct CDR3 sequences, approximately 25% of them singletons; the top ten hold about 2.9%. This same sample was also part of a study on T cells expressing NK-cell markers.

The source material was CD4+ T cells sorted from blood. The source of these receptors is a woman aged 18-29 years in good health. Both conserved end residues are part of each CDR3. A D gene is named only where the DNA matches it firmly. Size tells how often a clone was seen (once, few, many) or the class of an expanded clone, and some rows leave it out.

TRBJ2-3	TRBV10-3	-	15	few	CAISEGRLAADTQYF	TGTGCCATCAGTGAGGGGAGATTAGCAGCAGATACGCAGTATTTT
TRBJ2-6	TRBV7-3	TRBD1	16	few	CASSLKGGSGANVLTF	TGTGCCAGCAGCTTAAAAGGGGGCAGTGGGGCCAACGTCCTGACTTTC
TRBJ1-5	TRBV20-1	-	15	-	CSARDNRNRNQPQHF	TGCAGTGCTAGAGATAACAGGAATCGAAATCAGCCCCAGCATTTT
TRBJ2-7	TRBV3-1	TRBD2	16	many	CASSQYSGGLSYEQYF	TGTGCCAGCAGCCAGTATAGCGGGGGCCTCTCCTACGAGCAGTACTTC
TRBJ2-3	TRBV9	TRBD2	15	few	CASSVVASGTDTQYF	TGTGCCAGCAGCGTAGTGGCTAGCGGGACAGATACGCAGTATTTT
TRBJ2-2	TRBV3-1	-	15	-	CASSYGTPNTGELFF	TGTGCCAGCAGTTACGGGACACCGAACACCGGGGAGCTGTTTTTT
TRBJ1-1	TRBV13	-	13	few	CASSLRVLTEAFF	TGTGCCAGCAGCTTACGCGTGCTCACTGAAGCTTTCTTT
TRBJ2-1	TRBV6-2/TRBV6-3	TRBD2	17	-	CASSYSGTSGIYNEQFF	TGTGCCAGCAGTTACTCCGGGACTAGCGGGATCTACAATGAGCAGTTCTTC
TRBJ2-1	TRBV12-3/TRBV12-4	-	13	many	CASSLESGLINAF	TGTGCCAGCAGTTTAGAATCAGGACTCATAAATGCCTTC
TRBJ2-3	TRBV5-5	-	14	-	CASSLSLATDTQYF	TGTGCCAGCAGCTTGTCGCTAGCCACAGATACGCAGTATTTT
TRBJ1-5	TRBV20-1	TRBD1	13	-	CSAAGTGEQPQHF	TGCAGTGCTGCCGGGACAGGGGAACAGCCCCAGCATTTT
TRBJ1-2	TRBV4-3	TRBD1	13	-	CASSWAGGNGYTF	TGCGCCAGCAGCTGGGCAGGGGGCAATGGCTACACCTTC
TRBJ2-1	TRBV20-1	-	14	-	CSAPTGLPNNEQFF	TGCAGTGCTCCCACCGGACTCCCCAACAATGAGCAGTTCTTC
TRBJ1-1	TRBV28	-	15	-	CASSSPWGRGTEAFF	TGTGCCAGCAGTTCCCCCTGGGGTAGGGGCACTGAAGCTTTCTTT
TRBJ2-7	TRBV20-1	-	13	-	CSARDHVSYEQYF	TGCAGTGCTAGAGATCACGTTTCTTACGAGCAGTACTTC
TRBJ2-7	TRBV4-3	-	14	-	CASSQNPGPYEQYF	TGCGCCAGCAGCCAAAATCCCGGTCCCTACGAGCAGTACTTC
TRBJ2-1	TRBV6-2/TRBV6-3	TRBD2	17	few	CASSYSGPSGIYNEQFF	TGTGCCAGCAGTTACTCTGGGCCTAGCGGGATTTACAATGAGCAGTTCTTC
TRBJ1-5	TRBV15	-	13	few	CATSRALTQPQHF	TGTGCCACCAGCAGAGCGTTGACCCAGCCCCAGCATTTT
TRBJ2-2	TRBV12-3/TRBV12-4	TRBD2	13	many	CASSAGGTGELFF	TGTGCCAGCAGCGCGGGAGGTACCGGGGAGCTGTTTTTT
TRBJ2-6	TRBV7-2	-	14	few	CASSLVTGANVLTF	TGTGCCAGCAGCTTAGTAACTGGGGCCAACGTCCTGACTTTC
TRBJ2-1	TRBV6-1	TRBD2	15	few	CASSTTSGRSVEQFF	TGTGCCAGCAGCACCACTAGCGGGAGATCCGTTGAGCAGTTCTTC
TRBJ1-2	TRBV20-1	-	11	-	CSHGTDYGYTF	TGCAGTCACGGGACGGACTATGGCTACACCTTC
TRBJ1-2	TRBV27	-	13	few	CASTTDRDYGYTF	TGTGCCAGCACCACCGACAGAGACTATGGCTACACCTTC
TRBJ1-4	TRBV7-2	TRBD1	14	few	CASSFGTGVEKLFF	TGTGCCAGCAGCTTCGGGACAGGGGTAGAAAAACTGTTTTTT
TRBJ1-2	TRBV5-1	-	15	-	CASSLVTDTYYGYTF	TGCGCCAGCAGCTTGGTAACAGATACCTACTATGGCTACACCTTC
TRBJ2-1	TRBV6-2/TRBV6-3	-	18	few	CASSYPWGRPTTFNEQFF	TGTGCCAGCAGTTACCCCTGGGGCAGACCGACGACCTTTAATGAGCAGTTCTTC
TRBJ1-1	TRBV27	-	12	few	CASSYYGGEAFF	TGTGCCAGCAGTTACTACGGGGGCGAAGCTTTCTTT
TRBJ2-1	TRBV29-1	TRBD2	15	-	CSGRLAGGVYNEQFF	TGCAGCGGCCGACTAGCGGGGGGTGTCTACAATGAGCAGTTCTTC
TRBJ2-2	TRBV5-5	-	18	few	CASSFLRPGQPNTGELFF	TGTGCCAGCAGCTTCCTTAGGCCGGGACAACCTAACACCGGGGAGCTGTTTTTT
TRBJ2-6	TRBV5-1	-	16	once	CASSNGGPLSGNVLTF	TGCGCCAGCAGCAACGGGGGCCCACTCTCGGGCAACGTCCTGACTTTC
TRBJ2-1	TRBV5-1	-	13	few	CASSLTRSNEQFF	TGCGCCAGCAGCTTGACGCGGAGCAATGAGCAGTTCTTC
TRBJ2-7	TRBV25-1	-	13	-	CASSEGFRDEQYF	TGTGCCAGCAGCGAGGGTTTTCGGGACGAGCAGTACTTC
TRBJ2-5	TRBV5-1	TRBD2	14	-	CASCQAGGQETQYF	TGCGCCAGCTGCCAAGCGGGGGGGCAAGAGACCCAGTACTTC
TRBJ2-3	TRBV11-2	TRBD2	16	-	CASSQGRGRRADTQYF	TGTGCCAGCAGCCAAGGGAGGGGCCGCCGGGCAGATACGCAGTATTTT